Listed here are 17 T cell receptor beta chains from one sample, sequenced in a study of T cell changes during pregnancy in multiple sclerosis. Repertoires were generated with immunoSEQ multiplex PCR, while TCRdb's copy carries only in-frame clones and drops some. The sample has about 100,000 clones, approximately 92% seen once. The input for sequencing was peripheral blood, taken in the first trimester of pregnancy. These receptors were collected from a female donor with multiple sclerosis, enrolled in a pregnancy study.

The chain links TRBV6-1 to TRBJ1-5; D not resolved. Germline-derived CDR1 and CDR2 are MNHNS and SASEGT. Trimming cost V 3 bases and J 4 bases, with 10 bases left between them. The CDR3 consists of 14 residues. The chain's CDR3 is CASSELGPNQPQHF. The DNA for the CDR3 is TGTGCCAGCAGTGAGCTTGGCCCTAATCAGCCCCAGCATTTT.

The J gene is TRBJ2-4, the V gene TRBV7-9; the match to TRBD2 covers 7 bases. V dropped 4 bases and J dropped 6; count of bases not matched to a gene: 9. This CDR3 is built from 15 residues. Germline V gives CDR1 SEHNR, CDR2 FQNEAQ (reference sequence). CDR3 in DNA: TGTGCCAGCAGCTCTGGGGCCTCGGGGGGAAACATTCAGTACTTC. It yields the protein CASSSGASGGNIQYF.

This chain uses TRBV28 with TRBJ2-1; D gene uncertain. Germline V gene data show CDR1 as MDHEN and CDR2 as SYDVKM. The CDR3 contains 11 residues. V lost 3 bases, J lost 8 bases, and 5 bases lay in between. CDR3 in DNA: TGTGCCAGCAGTTTTCCCGATGAGCAGTTCTTC. Translating gives CASSFPDEQFF.

This rearrangement joins TRBV19 to TRBJ2-7, with a tentative D call TRBD1 (6 bases). This CDR3 contains 13 residues. The V gene's germline CDR1 is LNHDA and CDR2 SQIVND (reference sequence). V dropped 6 bases and J dropped 3 bases, with 12 bases sitting between them. The CDR3 sequence is CASRHTGNYEQYF. CDR3 DNA sequence: TGTGCCAGTAGGCATACAGGGAACTACGAGCAGTACTTC.

The rearrangement uses TRBV7-8 and TRBJ1-5; the match to TRBD1 covers 9 bases. CDR1 and CDR2 from the germline V gene are SGHVS and FQNEAQ. Trimming cost V 1 base and J 0 bases; bases outside gene matches: 16. CDR3 length equals 21 residues. The CDR3 region has the DNA TGTGCCAGCAGCTTAGAAGTGGGACAGGGCCACTCTCCTTATAGCAATCAGCCCCAGCATTTT. Amino acids: CASSLEVGQGHSPYSNQPQHF.

The chain couples TRBV7-2 to TRBJ2-5; weak D call: TRBD1 (5 bases). Looked up from germline, CDR1 is SGHTA and CDR2 is FQGNSA. This CDR3 is built from 17 residues. Deletions cut 4 bases from V and 5 bases from J, with 23 bases between. The DNA of the CDR3 is TGTGCCAGCAGCTCACCCTATGGGGCCCCAAACCCGGAGACCCAGTACTTC. It encodes CASSSPYGAPNPETQYF.

The rearrangement joins TRBV23-1 to TRBJ2-7; weak D call: TRBD2 (5 bases). TRBV23-1 is annotated as an ORF whose role is uncertain. The CDR3 covers 17 residues. Between the trimmed V and J ends, which lost 8 bases and 0 bases, there was a span of 23 bases. The CDR3 spells CASPRRPDQSSSYEQYF. The DNA for the CDR3 is TGCGCCAGCCCTAGGAGGCCTGACCAGTCCAGCTCCTACGAGCAGTACTTC.

The chain has TRBV28 and TRBJ1-4; D uncertain. This CDR3 comprises 17 residues. V dropped 1 base and J dropped 0 bases, with 12 bases sitting between them. From germline, CDR1 is MDHEN and CDR2 SYDVKM. The CDR3 sequence: CASSLFDPVATNEKLFF. The CDR3 region has the DNA TGTGCCAGCAGTTTATTCGATCCGGTTGCAACTAATGAAAAACTGTTTTTT.

This chain connects TRBV5-6 to TRBJ2-1; 14 bases map to TRBD2. Germline V gene sequence: CDR1 SGHDT, CDR2 YYEEEE. Germline trimming cut 0 bases from V and 5 bases from J; bases unmatched to any gene: 4. The CDR3 covers 17 residues. CDR3 in amino acids: CASSLATSGRADNEQFF. The CDR3 bases are TGTGCCAGCAGCTTGGCGACTAGCGGGAGGGCCGACAATGAGCAGTTCTTC.

The chain joins TRBV7-9 to TRBJ1-1; a weak D match, TRBD1 (5 bases). The germline CDR1 and CDR2 sequences are SEHNR and FQNEAQ (reference sequence). Deletions cut 3 bases from V and 4 bases from J, with 9 bases between. This CDR3 has 13 residues. CDR3 loop: CASSFRVATEAFF. The CDR3 DNA sequence: TGTGCCAGCAGCTTCAGGGTGGCCACTGAAGCTTTCTTT.

The CDR3 loop is CASTPGGRNAGELFF. CDR3 sequence (DNA): TGTGCCAGCACCCCGGGGGGGCGAAATGCCGGGGAGCTGTTTTTT. The chain carries TRBV6-6 and TRBJ2-2, with 8 bases lining up with TRBD2. Per the germline V gene, CDR1 is MNHNY and CDR2 is SVGAGI (reference sequence). The CDR3 runs 15 residues. V lost 7 bases to trimming and J lost 6 bases; unmatched junction nucleotides: 10.

CDR3 DNA sequence: TGTGCCAGCAGTTTAACCGGGGACGGGGAGCTGTTTTTT. Protein sequence: CASSLTGDGELFF. The chain employs TRBV28 and TRBJ2-2, with D possibly being TRBD2 (5 bases). The CDR3 loop spans 13 amino acids. V gave up 2 bases and J gave up 7 bases, with 8 bases separating them. Germline CDR1 and CDR2: MDHEN and SYDVKM.

The table lists this clone with a count of one. CDR3 nucleotides: TGTGCCAGCAGCGTAGGGGACTTTAATGAGCAGTTCTTC. Amino acid sequence: CASSVGDFNEQFF. The rearrangement joins TRBV9 to TRBJ2-1, with D tentatively TRBD2 (6 bases). The germline CDR1 and CDR2 sequences are SGDLS and YYNGEE. This CDR3 is 13 amino acids long. V was shortened by 0 bases and J by 7 bases, with 8 bases between the two germline ends.

The V gene is TRBV6-6, the J gene TRBJ1-1; a weak D match, TRBD1 (5 bases). Germline assignment: CDR1 MNHNY and CDR2 SVGAGI (reference sequence). The CDR3 loop spans 14 amino acids. Trimming removed 1 base at V and 0 bases at J, with 6 bases between. The CDR3 region is CASSYLDMNTEAFF. As DNA, the CDR3 is TGTGCCAGCAGTTACTTGGACATGAACACTGAAGCTTTCTTT.

The V call is TRBV27, the J call TRBJ2-3; no reliable D call. The CDR3 covers 13 residues. Trimming removed 3 bases at V and 6 bases at J, with 10 bases between. Germline V lookup: CDR1 MNHEY, CDR2 SMNVEV (reference sequence). DNA for the CDR3: TGTGCCAGCAGTTTTTCGTTACAGGATACGCAGTATTTT. This gives the protein CASSFSLQDTQYF.

The V and J genes are TRBV29-1 and TRBJ2-1, with 7 bases matching TRBD1. With 6 bases clipped from V and 4 bases from J, the junction kept 6 bases outside the gene matches. CDR1 SQVTM and CDR2 ANQGSEA come from the germline V gene. The CDR3 totals 13 residues. The CDR3 DNA follows: TGCAGCGTCCCGGGACAGACTTACAATGAGCAGTTCTTC. This codes for CSVPGQTYNEQFF.

The chain combines TRBV15 with TRBJ2-7, with TRBD2 matching 11 bases. V lost 1 base, J lost 2 bases, and 1 base stayed unmatched. This CDR3 comprises 15 residues. CDR1 LNHNV and CDR2 YYDKDF come from the germline V gene (reference sequence). Here the CDR3 reads CATSRASGGTYEQYF. The CDR3 DNA is TGTGCCACCAGCAGAGCTAGCGGGGGGACCTACGAGCAGTACTTC.